Listed below are T cell receptor beta chains from one sample, sequenced in a study of blood T cell repertoires in COVID-19. The data were produced by immunoSEQ multiplex PCR, yet TCRdb's version contains in-frame clones alone and is incomplete. The table shows around 130,000 clones, with approximately 90% occurring only once. Sequenced sample: peripheral blood. These receptors were taken from a man in his fifties with active or convalescent COVID-19. The CDR3 runs from the conserved cysteine through the conserved F or W. Fields, in order: D gene, V gene, clone size, J gene, CDR3 DNA, CDR3 protein. D genes are given only for firm matches. Size is stated for part of the rows, as once, few or many counts, or as a class when the clone is expanded.

>-|TRBV5-6|-|TRBJ1-2
TGTGCCAGCAGCTTGTGGGTTCGTGTCCAGGACTATGGCTACACCTTC
CASSLWVRVQDYGYTF
>TRBD2|TRBV29-1|-|TRBJ2-2
TGCAGCGTTGGGCGGGGGGTCACCGGGGAGCTGTTTTTT
CSVGRGVTGELFF
>-|TRBV5-1|few|TRBJ1-3
TGCGCCAGCAGCTTGGTTAGCGGGGGCTATGGAAACACCATATATTTT
CASSLVSGGYGNTIYF
>TRBD1|TRBV5-5|-|TRBJ2-5
TGTGCCAGCAGCTTTACAGGGGGCGGGGAGACCCAGTACTTC
CASSFTGGGETQYF
>-|TRBV27|once|TRBJ1-4
TGTGCCAGCAGTTTAAGGGGCGCGCAGGGTGGTGAAAAACTGTTTTTT
CASSLRGAQGGEKLFF
>-|TRBV28|-|TRBJ2-3
TGTGCCAGCAGGGGGAGCCCCACAGATACGCAGTATTTT
CASRGSPTDTQYF
>TRBD1|TRBV24-1|-|TRBJ1-5
TGTGCCACAAGCGGACAGGGGTTTCAGCCCCAGCATTTT
CATSGQGFQPQHF
>-|TRBV18|-|TRBJ1-1
TGTGCCAGCTTATCACAGGGGAACACTGAAGCTTTCTTT
CASLSQGNTEAFF
>TRBD2|TRBV5-1|once|TRBJ2-5
TGCGCCAGCAGCCTTACTAGCGGGGGGGCCCTTGGAGAGACCCAGTACTTC
CASSLTSGGALGETQYF
>-|TRBV9|-|TRBJ1-3
TGTGCCAGCAGCGTGGGGGCGGATTTTGGAAACACCATATATTTT
CASSVGADFGNTIYF
>TRBD1|TRBV6-6|-|TRBJ2-7
TGTGCCAGCAGCCGTACGGGACAGGGGGTCAACGAGCAGTACTTC
CASSRTGQGVNEQYF
>-|TRBV7-8|-|TRBJ2-7
TGTGCCAGCAGCTTAGCGGCCGGGACTTTATACGAGCAGTACTTC
CASSLAAGTLYEQYF
>TRBD1|TRBV5-5|-|TRBJ1-4
TGTGCCAGCAGCTTACCTCAAGGGACAGGGTTCGCTAATGAAAAACTGTTTTTT
CASSLPQGTGFANEKLFF
>TRBD1|TRBV19|-|TRBJ1-6
TGTGCCAGTAGTGCAAGACAGGGTCGGGATTCACCCCTCCACTTT
CASSARQGRDSPLHF
>TRBD1|TRBV10-3|-|TRBJ1-3
TGTGCCATCAGCTACAGGGGAGATAGAAACACCATATATTTT
CAISYRGDRNTIYF
>-|TRBV3-1/TRBV3-2|once|TRBJ2-2
TGTGCCAGCAGCAAAGAATTGGACACTCTTAACACCGGGGAGCTGTTTTTT
CASSKELDTLNTGELFF
>TRBD2|TRBV30|-|TRBJ2-3
TGTGCCTGGAGTGTGGGTTCGGGGGGGACAGATACGCAGTATTTT
CAWSVGSGGTDTQYF
>-|TRBV28|few|TRBJ2-7
TGTGCCACGGGAGTATGGGTCTACGAGCAGTACTTC
CATGVWVYEQYF
>TRBD1|TRBV4-3|-|TRBJ1-4
TGCGCCAGCAGCCACGGAGGGACAGCCAATGAAAAACTGTTTTTT
CASSHGGTANEKLFF
>TRBD2|TRBV11-2|-|TRBJ2-5
TGTGCCAGCAGCCAGATCGGGGGGACAGAGACCCAGTACTTC
CASSQIGGTETQYF
>-|TRBV5-1|-|TRBJ1-5
TGCGCCAGCAGCTTGGAAGGGGGGGGCAATCAGCCCCAGCATTTT
CASSLEGGGNQPQHF
>TRBD1|TRBV27|-|TRBJ1-5
TGTGCCAGCAGTTTGACCAGGGGGCGAGGCAATCAGCCCCAGCATTTT
CASSLTRGRGNQPQHF
>-|TRBV5-4|-|TRBJ2-7
TGTGCCAGCAGCTTGGAAGCCAGGCCCCACGAGCAGTACTTC
CASSLEARPHEQYF
>TRBD1|TRBV27|-|TRBJ1-4
TGTGCCAGCAGCAAGACAGGGGGGCCGAATGAAAAACTGTTTTTT
CASSKTGGPNEKLFF
>-|TRBV6-2/TRBV6-3|-|TRBJ1-5
TGTGCCAGCAGTGCCGGATCGGGATATAGCAATCAGCCCCAGCATTTT
CASSAGSGYSNQPQHF
>-|TRBV28|-|TRBJ1-3
TGTGCCAGCAGTCCGGACAGCGTCTCTGGAAACACCATATATTTT
CASSPDSVSGNTIYF